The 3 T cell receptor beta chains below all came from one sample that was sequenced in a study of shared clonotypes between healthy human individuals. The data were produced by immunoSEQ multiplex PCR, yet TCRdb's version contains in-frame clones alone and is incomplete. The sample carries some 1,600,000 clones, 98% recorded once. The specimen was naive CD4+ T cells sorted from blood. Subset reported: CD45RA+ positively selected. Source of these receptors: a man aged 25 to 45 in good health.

CDR3 region: CATSRGPPFSDNEQFF. DNA of the CDR3: TGTGCCACCAGCAGAGGACCGCCTTTTTCGGACAATGAGCAGTTCTTC. The rearrangement joins TRBV15 to TRBJ2-1; D not certain. The CDR3 contains 16 residues. CDR1 is LNHNV and CDR2 is YYDKDF in the germline V gene (reference sequence). Trimming took 1 base from V and 5 from J, leaving 15 bases between them.

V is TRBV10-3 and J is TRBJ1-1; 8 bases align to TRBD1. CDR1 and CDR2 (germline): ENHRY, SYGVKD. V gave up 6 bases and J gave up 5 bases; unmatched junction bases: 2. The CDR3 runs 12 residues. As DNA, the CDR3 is TGTGCCATCAGACAGGGGGAAACTGAAGCTTTCTTT. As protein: CAIRQGETEAFF.

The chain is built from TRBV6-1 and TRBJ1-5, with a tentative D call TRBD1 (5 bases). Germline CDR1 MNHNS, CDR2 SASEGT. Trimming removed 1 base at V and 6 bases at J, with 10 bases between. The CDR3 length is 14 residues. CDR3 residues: CASSEGGGPQPQHF. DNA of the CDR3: TGTGCCAGCAGTGAAGGTGGGGGACCTCAGCCCCAGCATTTT.